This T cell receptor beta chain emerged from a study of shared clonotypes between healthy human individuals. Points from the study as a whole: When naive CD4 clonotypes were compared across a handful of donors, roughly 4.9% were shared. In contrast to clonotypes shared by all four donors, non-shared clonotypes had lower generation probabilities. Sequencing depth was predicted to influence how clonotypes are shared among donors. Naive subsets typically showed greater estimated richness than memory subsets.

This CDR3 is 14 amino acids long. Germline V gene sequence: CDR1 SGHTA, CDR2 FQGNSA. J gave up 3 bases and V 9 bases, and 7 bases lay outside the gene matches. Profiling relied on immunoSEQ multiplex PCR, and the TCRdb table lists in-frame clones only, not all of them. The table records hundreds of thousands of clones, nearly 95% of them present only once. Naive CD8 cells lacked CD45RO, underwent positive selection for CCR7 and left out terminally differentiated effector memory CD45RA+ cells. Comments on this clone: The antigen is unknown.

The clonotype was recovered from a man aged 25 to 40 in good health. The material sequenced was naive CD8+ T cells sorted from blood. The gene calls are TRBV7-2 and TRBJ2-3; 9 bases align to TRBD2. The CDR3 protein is CASSPGLATDTQYF. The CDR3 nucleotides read TGTGCCAGTTCCCCGGGACTAGCAACAGATACGCAGTATTTT.